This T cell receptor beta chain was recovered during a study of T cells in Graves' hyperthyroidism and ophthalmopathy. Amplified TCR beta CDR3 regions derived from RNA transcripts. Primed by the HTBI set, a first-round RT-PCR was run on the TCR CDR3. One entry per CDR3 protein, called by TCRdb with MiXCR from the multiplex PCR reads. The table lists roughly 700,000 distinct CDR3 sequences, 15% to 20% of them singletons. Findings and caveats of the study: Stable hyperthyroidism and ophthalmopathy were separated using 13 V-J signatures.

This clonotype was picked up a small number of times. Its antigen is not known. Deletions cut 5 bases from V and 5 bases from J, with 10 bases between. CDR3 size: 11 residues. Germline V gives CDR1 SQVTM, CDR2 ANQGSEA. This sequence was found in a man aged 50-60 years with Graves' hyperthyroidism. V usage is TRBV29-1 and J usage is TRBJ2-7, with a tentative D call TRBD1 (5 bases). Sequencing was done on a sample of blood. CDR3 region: CSVTGTNEQYF. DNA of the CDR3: TGCAGCGTTACAGGTACGAACGAGCAGTACTTC.